This T cell receptor beta chain is from a study of control samples from healthy donors and cancer patients. CDR1 is SGHNT and CDR2 is YENEEA in the germline V gene. The ends were cut back, 1 base at V and 10 bases at J, with 17 bases in the middle. CDR3 length: 15 residues. Clones were read by immunoSEQ multiplex PCR, and TCRdb kept only the in-frame ones, dropping some. The data contain 75,000 to 95,000 clones, about four fifths of them seen just once; the ten biggest clones take up about 36%. Specimen: PBMCs. The TCR sequence derives from a man aged 65 to 85 with lung cancer. The V and J genes are TRBV11-3 and TRBJ2-1, with D tentatively TRBD1 (6 bases). The CDR3 nucleotides are TGTGCCAGCAGCTTAGGGGGGCGTAGAAAATACGAGCAGTTCTTC. Translation gives CASSLGGRRKYEQFF.